Listed below are T cell receptor beta chains from one sample, sequenced in a study of neurological immune-mediated disorders. Each CDR3 protein gets one entry after TCRdb re-called the 5' RACE reads with MiXCR. The sample carries roughly 74,000 distinct CDR3 sequences, around 5.2% recorded once. The specimen sequenced was PBMCs. The receptors derive from a man in his late teens or twenties with multiple sclerosis. CDR3s include the opening cysteine and the closing phenylalanine or tryptophan. Each record gives: V gene, CDR3 protein.

>TRBV20-1
CSALRGGRGGGLAKNIQYF
>TRBV5-5
CASTPGATNDKLFF
>TRBV18
CASSPPGKETQYF
>TRBV20-1
CSARKTGAEQYF
>TRBV12-3/TRBV12-4
CASSLRGVGAQPQHF
>TRBV11-1
CASSLGVAGAAETQYF
>TRBV5-6
CASSRGQGFSNQPQHF
>TRBV9
CASSAPLTGDRTDTQYF
>TRBV15
CATSSSTGNTEAFF
>TRBV20-1
CSASPDWTGSGNTIYF
>TRBV12-3/TRBV12-4
CASSPTGSGNTEAFF
>TRBV6-5
CASSYSRGNQPQHF
>TRBV20-1
CSCSGLNQPQHF
>TRBV6-5
CASSYWAGQPQNF
>TRBV3-1
CASSHAGGMTEAFF
>TRBV12-3/TRBV12-4
CASSLQALVGYTF
>TRBV11-3
CASSLDGPSGELFF
>TRBV3-1
CASSRGSGDYGYTF
>TRBV7-3
CASSSSGYSSNEQFF
>TRBV20-1
CSALNSGRSREQYF
>TRBV11-2
CASTQGRGLREQYF
>TRBV7-2
CASRVGNTEAFF
>TRBV5-1
CASSLELAGAFTTDTQYF
>TRBV15
CATSRPRDFPGTEAFF
>TRBV30
CAWSDRAGAEAFF
>TRBV7-2
CASSLERTSPAQTQYF
>TRBV5-1
CASSRDSFEAFF
>TRBV20-1
CSAPPPGNQPQHF
>TRBV20-1
CSARVGSQGGYTF
>TRBV20-1
CSARISGAKNIQYF
>TRBV27
CASSLKARSGNTIYF
>TRBV11-2
CASSHSPEINEKLFF
>TRBV5-1
CASSLGQGLNTEAFF
>TRBV12-3/TRBV12-4
CASSRGTGNTEAFF
>TRBV5-1
CASSGDARSGEQFF
>TRBV20-1
CSAREAGTGTRGYTF
>TRBV20-1
CSAVDSRINTGELFF
>TRBV4-3
CASSQGLGTGATEAFF
>TRBV30
CAWTDRASGELFF
>TRBV5-1
CASSLSSASYEQYF
>TRBV7-8
CASSHTETYGYTF
>TRBV20-1
CSASSPQGLTDTQYF
>TRBV20-1
CSATQRDEQYF
>TRBV18
CASSPGYTGNEQFF
>TRBV20-1
CSARTSGYNEQFF
>TRBV5-1
CASSLGTGGLGNTIYF
>TRBV20-1
CSARGTSGNYEQYF
>TRBV29-1
CSVGGGTGAYEQYF
>TRBV20-1
CSATPGPNQPQNF
>TRBV12-3/TRBV12-4
CASRPPGLPWSPLHF
>TRBV10-3
CAISDRPTTGELFF
>TRBV29-1
CSVGAGMIYGYTF
>TRBV6-2/TRBV6-3
CASSHRFSYNEQFF
>TRBV10-3
CASRQDSYEQYF
>TRBV5-6
CASSTTSGGQETQYF